This T cell receptor (beta chain) was sequenced for a study of T cell changes during pregnancy in multiple sclerosis. Assay: immunoSEQ multiplex PCR; the TCRdb copy retains only in-frame clones and omits some. This table has 80,000 to 95,000 clones, around 95% appearing once. The CDR3 covers 16 residues. Germline V gives CDR1 PRHDT, CDR2 FYEKMQ (reference sequence). V was clipped by 1 base and J by 1 base; unmatched bases: 4. The chain uses TRBV13 and TRBJ2-5; the match to TRBD2 covers 9 bases. The sequencing used peripheral blood, collected in the third trimester of pregnancy. This receptor was taken from a female donor in good health, enrolled as a control in a pregnancy study. The CDR3 loop is CASSLEASGAQETQYF. The CDR3, as DNA: TGTGCCAGCAGCTTAGAAGCTAGCGGGGCCCAAGAGACCCAGTACTTC.